What follows are 19 T cell receptor beta chains derived from one specimen sequenced in a study of blood T cell repertoires in COVID-19. Profiling relied on immunoSEQ multiplex PCR, and the TCRdb table lists in-frame clones only, not all of them. The sample carries about 80,000 clones, around 88% recorded once. The specimen was peripheral blood. The receptor set was obtained from a woman over 75 with acute or convalescent COVID-19.

This chain joins TRBV10-2 and TRBJ1-1; 11 bases match TRBD1. After removal of 5 bases from V and 10 bases from J, the junction contained 9 bases not matched to a gene. Germline loops: CDR1 WSHSY, CDR2 SAAADI. This CDR3 has 14 residues. This CDR3 is CASSLGQGAVSAFF. CDR3 DNA sequence: TGCGCCAGCAGTCTAGGACAGGGGGCCGTCTCAGCTTTCTTT.

The V and J genes are TRBV15 and TRBJ2-1, with 8 bases aligning to TRBD1. There are 14 residues in the CDR3. Germline V lookup: CDR1 LNHNV, CDR2 YYDKDF (reference sequence). V was clipped by 5 bases and J by 8 bases; unmatched bases: 8. CDR3 in DNA: TGTGCCACCAGCGCTACCGACAGGGGATATGAGCAGTTCTTC. Translation: CATSATDRGYEQFF. The full variable domain, its missing parts supplied by reference TRBV15 and TRBJ2-1, is DAMVIQNPRYQVTQFGKPVTLSCSQTLNHNVMYWYQQKSSQAPKLLFHYYDKDFNNEADTPDNFQSRRPNTSFCFLDIRSPGLGDTAMYLCATSATDRGYEQFFGPGTRLTVL.

This chain connects TRBV19 to TRBJ1-3; 7 bases match TRBD1. Germline trimming cut 4 bases from V and 3 bases from J; bases unmatched to any gene: 3. Per the germline V gene, CDR1 is LNHDA and CDR2 is SQIVND (reference sequence). The CDR3 has 14 amino acids. The CDR3 reads CASSTRDSGNTIYF. CDR3 sequence (DNA): TGTGCCAGTAGTACCAGGGACAGTGGAAACACCATATATTTT.

The rearrangement uses TRBV4-1 and TRBJ2-3; TRBD2 matches 14 bases. V was clipped by 8 bases and J by 4 bases; unmatched bases: 5. The CDR3 loop spans 15 amino acids. Germline assignment: CDR1 MGHRA and CDR2 YSYEKL. In nucleotides, the CDR3 is TGCGCCAGCCGACTAGCGGGGGGGCAGGCAGATACGCAGTATTTT. This codes for CASRLAGGQADTQYF.

This chain uses TRBV4-1 with TRBJ2-1; D is perhaps TRBD2 (5 bases). Trimming left V 0 bases short and J 2 bases short, with 8 bases between. CDR1 is MGHRA and CDR2 is YSYEKL in the germline V gene. The CDR3 covers 15 residues. In DNA, the CDR3 is TGCGCCAGCAGCCAAGACGGACTTACCTACAATGAGCAGTTCTTC. Its translation is CASSQDGLTYNEQFF.

The V and J genes are TRBV2 and TRBJ2-6; D call uncertain. V was clipped by 6 bases and J by 0 bases, with 9 bases between them. Germline CDR1 reads SNHLY; CDR2 reads FYNNEI. The CDR3 covers 15 residues. The CDR3 is CASRWQNSGANVLTF. CDR3 nucleotide sequence: TGTGCCAGCAGGTGGCAGAACTCTGGGGCCAACGTCCTGACTTTC.

V gene TRBV5-6 combines with J gene TRBJ2-1; possibly TRBD2 for D (6 bases). Looked up from germline, CDR1 is SGHDT and CDR2 is YYEEEE. Trimming stripped 2 bases from V and 4 bases from J, with 10 bases between. This CDR3 region has 14 residues. This CDR3 is CASSFWGVYNEQFF. CDR3 DNA: TGTGCCAGCAGCTTTTGGGGGGTTTACAATGAGCAGTTCTTC.

This clone is a singleton in its sample. The V and J genes are TRBV9 and TRBJ2-7, with D perhaps TRBD1 (6 bases). V was clipped by 0 bases and J by 5 bases, with 15 bases between them. Germline lookup yields CDR1 SGDLS and CDR2 YYNGEE. The CDR3 loop spans 15 amino acids. As DNA, the CDR3 is TGTGCCAGCAGCGTAGGTTGGGGGCTAGGGGACGAGCAGTACTTC. As protein: CASSVGWGLGDEQYF.

The CDR3 nucleotides are TGTGCCAGCAGTTCCCAAATAGATACGCAGTATTTT. This codes for CASSSQIDTQYF. The rearrangement joins TRBV12-3 or TRBV12-4 to TRBJ2-3; no clear D gene. The CDR3 is made up of 12 amino acids. V lost 4 bases, J lost 5 bases, and 7 bases lay in between.

The V and J genes are TRBV30 and TRBJ1-2; D may be TRBD1 (6 bases). Trimming took 0 bases from V and 4 from J, leaving 12 bases between them. The CDR3 is made up of 14 amino acids. Germline CDR1 is GTSNPN and CDR2 is SVGIG (reference sequence). CDR3 amino acids: CAWSVGQGSYGYTF. The CDR3 DNA follows: TGTGCCTGGAGTGTCGGGCAGGGGAGCTATGGCTACACCTTC.

The genes are TRBV30 and TRBJ1-1; D possibly corresponds to TRBD1 (6 bases). The V gene lost 3 bases and the J gene lost 9 bases, with 20 bases spanning the gap. This CDR3 region has 14 residues. Germline V gene sequence: CDR1 GTSNPN, CDR2 SVGIG (reference sequence). The CDR3 here is CAWRVDSGRGKAFF. Here the CDR3 DNA reads TGTGCCTGGAGAGTAGATTCGGGCAGGGGCAAAGCTTTCTTT.

The CDR3 is CASSELSGDQPQHF. The CDR3 DNA sequence: TGTGCCAGCAGTGAATTGTCGGGAGATCAGCCCCAGCATTTT. The chain joins TRBV2 to TRBJ1-5; no reliable D call. From germline, CDR1 is SNHLY and CDR2 FYNNEI. This CDR3 is built from 14 residues. V shed 2 bases and J shed 5 bases, with 10 bases lying between them.

The gene calls are TRBV7-8 and TRBJ2-3, with D tentatively TRBD2 (6 bases). This CDR3 is built from 13 residues. Germline V lookup: CDR1 SGHVS, CDR2 FQNEAQ. The V end was cut by 10 bases, the J end by 2 bases, with 13 bases between. CDR3 in amino acids: CATSSGSTDTQYF. The CDR3 coding sequence is TGTGCCACCAGTAGCGGATCCACAGATACGCAGTATTTT.

The chain uses TRBV5-1 and TRBJ1-3, with D maybe TRBD1 (6 bases). Germline V gene lookup returns CDR1 SGHRS and CDR2 YFSETQ. The CDR3 totals 14 residues. Trimming removed 0 bases at V and 2 bases at J, with 6 bases between. CDR3 in amino acids: CASSLGGPGNTIYF. CDR3 bases: TGCGCCAGCAGCTTGGGGGGGCCTGGAAACACCATATATTTT.

This chain links TRBV30 with TRBJ2-3; D ambiguous. Germline CDR1 is GTSNPN and CDR2 is SVGIG (reference sequence). The V gene lost 4 bases and the J gene lost 0 bases, with 11 bases spanning the gap. The CDR3 spans 14 residues. CDR3 coding DNA: TGTGCCTGGACCTACTGGAGTAGCACAGATACGCAGTATTTT. This encodes CAWTYWSSTDTQYF.

The J gene is TRBJ2-5, the V gene TRBV7-2, with 8 bases aligning to TRBD1. Germline-derived CDR1 and CDR2 are SGHTA and FQGNSA. The CDR3 is 20 amino acids. Losses at the gene ends were 0 bases for V and 5 bases for J; bases not matched to a gene: 20. Here the CDR3 reads CASSLARQGAYWTPGETQYF. The CDR3 coding sequence is TGTGCCAGCAGCTTAGCGCGGCAGGGGGCGTACTGGACCCCCGGGGAGACCCAGTACTTC.

V usage is TRBV4-1 and J usage is TRBJ2-3; 9 nucleotides agree with TRBD1. The CDR3 is 17 residues long. CDR1 and CDR2 from the germline V gene are MGHRA and YSYEKL. Germline trimming cut 3 bases from V and 4 bases from J; bases unmatched to any gene: 11. The CDR3 reads CASSHTGTGNFADTQYF. DNA of the CDR3: TGCGCCAGCAGCCATACTGGGACAGGGAATTTCGCAGATACGCAGTATTTT.

This clone was found once. This chain connects TRBV3-1 (or the pseudogene TRBV3-2) to TRBJ2-3; tentatively, D is TRBD2 (5 bases). Deletions cut 3 bases from V and 0 bases from J, with 13 bases between. Germline-derived CDR1 and CDR2 are LGHDT and YNNKEL (reference sequence). This CDR3 is built from 16 residues. The CDR3 sequence is CASSHLLERSTDTQYF. Written as DNA, the CDR3 is TGTGCCAGCAGCCACCTACTAGAACGAAGCACAGATACGCAGTATTTT.

This rearrangement joins TRBV5-4 to TRBJ2-1; D remains unclear. The CDR3 covers 16 residues. Germline V gene lookup returns CDR1 SGHNT and CDR2 YYREEE (reference sequence). V was clipped by 0 bases and J by 7 bases, with 17 bases between them. CDR3 sequence: CASSLGGETGRNEQFF. The CDR3 nucleotides are TGTGCCAGCAGCTTGGGAGGCGAAACCGGTAGGAATGAGCAGTTCTTC. Full variable domain (rest looked up from reference TRBV5-4 and TRBJ2-1): ETGVTQSPTHLIKTRGQQVTLRCSSQSGHNTVSWYQQALGQGPQFIFQYYREEENGRGNFPPRFSGLQFPNYSSELNVNALELDDSALYLCASSLGGETGRNEQFFGPGTRLTVL.